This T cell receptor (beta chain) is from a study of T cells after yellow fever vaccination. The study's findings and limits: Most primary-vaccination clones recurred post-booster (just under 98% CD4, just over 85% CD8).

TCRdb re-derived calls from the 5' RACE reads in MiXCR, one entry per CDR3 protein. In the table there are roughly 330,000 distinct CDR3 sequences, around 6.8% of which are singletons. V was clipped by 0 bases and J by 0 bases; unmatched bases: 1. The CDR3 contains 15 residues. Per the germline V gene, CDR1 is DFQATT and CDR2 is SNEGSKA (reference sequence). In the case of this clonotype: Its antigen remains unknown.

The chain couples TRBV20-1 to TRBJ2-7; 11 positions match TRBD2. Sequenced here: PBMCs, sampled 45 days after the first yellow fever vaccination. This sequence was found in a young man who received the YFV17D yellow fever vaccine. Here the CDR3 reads CSARDGTSGSYEQYF. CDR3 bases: TGCAGTGCTAGAGACGGGACTAGCGGCTCCTACGAGCAGTACTTC.